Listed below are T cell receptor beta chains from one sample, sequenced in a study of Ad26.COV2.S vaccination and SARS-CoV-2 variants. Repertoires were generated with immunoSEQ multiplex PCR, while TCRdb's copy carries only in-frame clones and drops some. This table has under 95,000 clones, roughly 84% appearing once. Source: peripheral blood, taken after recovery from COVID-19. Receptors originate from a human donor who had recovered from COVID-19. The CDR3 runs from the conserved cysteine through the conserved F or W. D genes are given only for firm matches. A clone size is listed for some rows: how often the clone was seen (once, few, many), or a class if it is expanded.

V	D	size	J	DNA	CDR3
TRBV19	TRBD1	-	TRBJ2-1	TGTGCCAGTAGTCTCCACCCCGGGACAGGGACCTACAATGAGCAGTTCTTC	CASSLHPGTGTYNEQFF
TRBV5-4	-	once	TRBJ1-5	TGTGCCAGCAGCAGAGGGAGCAATCAGCCCCAGCATTTT	CASSRGSNQPQHF
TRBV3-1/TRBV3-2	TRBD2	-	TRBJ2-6	TGTGCCAGCAGCGCCCGCGGGGGGGGCATCAACGTCCTGACTTTC	CASSARGGGINVLTF
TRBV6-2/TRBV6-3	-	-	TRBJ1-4	TGTGCCAGCAGTTACTCGAAGATTCCCAGGGCAGGGAGGCCTAATGAAAAACTGTTTTTT	CASSYSKIPRAGRPNEKLFF
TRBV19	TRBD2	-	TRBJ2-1	TGTGCCAGTAGCTTAGGTGTTTCGCGGGAGGTTGGGGACAATGAGCAGTTCTTC	CASSLGVSREVGDNEQFF
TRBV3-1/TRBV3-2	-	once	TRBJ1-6	TGTGCCAGCAGCCGTCCCCCCTGGACATATCTCGGGGCACCCCTCCACTTT	CASSRPPWTYLGAPLHF
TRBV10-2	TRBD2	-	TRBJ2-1	TGCGCCAGCAGTCGCACTAGCGCAGAGTACAATGAGCAGTTCTTC	CASSRTSAEYNEQFF
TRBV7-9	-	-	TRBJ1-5	TGTGCCAGCAGCTACGAGGGTAGCAATCAGCCCCAGCATTTT	CASSYEGSNQPQHF
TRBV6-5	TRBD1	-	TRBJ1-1	TGTGCCAGCATCACAGGGGATAACACTGAAGCTTTCTTT	CASITGDNTEAFF
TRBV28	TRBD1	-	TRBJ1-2	TGTGCCAGCAGTTCACTCTTCGGACAGGGCCGTGGCTACACCTTC	CASSSLFGQGRGYTF
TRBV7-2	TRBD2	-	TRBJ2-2	TGTGCCAGCAGCTTAGGTAGCGGGACTAGCACCGGGGAGCTGTTTTTT	CASSLGSGTSTGELFF
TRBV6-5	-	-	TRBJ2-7	TGTGCCAGCAGGCCGGGCGGGGCACAGGGGGAGCAGTACTTC	CASRPGGAQGEQYF
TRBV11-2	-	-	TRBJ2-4	TGTGCCAGCAGCTTAGATAGGATACGGGGGTCCGTGGACAGAAACATTCAGTACTTC	CASSLDRIRGSVDRNIQYF
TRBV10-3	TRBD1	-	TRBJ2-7	TGTGCCATCAGGGGGACAGGGTCCCGGGACGAGCAGTACTTC	CAIRGTGSRDEQYF
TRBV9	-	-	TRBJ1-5	TGTGCCAGCAGCCTTTGGATAAATCAGCCCCAGCATTTT	CASSLWINQPQHF
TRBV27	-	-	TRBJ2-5	TGTGCCAGCAGTTCCTGGCGGGGTAGCCCGGAGACCCAGTACTTC	CASSSWRGSPETQYF
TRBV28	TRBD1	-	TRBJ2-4	TGTGCCAGCAGTTCACAGGGGTTAGCCAAAAACATTCAGTACTTC	CASSSQGLAKNIQYF
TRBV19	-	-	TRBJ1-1	TGTGCCAGTAGTACCCCGGGGGGCAGTCCCACTGAAGCTTTCTTT	CASSTPGGSPTEAFF
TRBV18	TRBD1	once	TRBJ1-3	TGTGCCAGCTCACAAGGACAGGTCCGAACTGGAAACACCATATATTTT	CASSQGQVRTGNTIYF
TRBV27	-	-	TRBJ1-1	TGTGCCAGCAGTTTATCGACAGTCATGAACACTGAAGCTTTCTTT	CASSLSTVMNTEAFF
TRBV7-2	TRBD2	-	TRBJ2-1	TGTGCCAGCAGCCTCCGTGGGGGGGAGGGCCGAAGTGGGCAGTTCTTC	CASSLRGGEGRSGQFF
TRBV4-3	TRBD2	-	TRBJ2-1	TGCGCCAGCAGCCTGACTAGCGGGAGTTATGAGCAGTTCTTC	CASSLTSGSYEQFF
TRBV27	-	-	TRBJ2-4	TGTGCCAGCAGTTCCCCTGGCAGGGGGGACATTCAGTACTTC	CASSSPGRGDIQYF
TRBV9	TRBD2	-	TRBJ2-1	TGTGCCAGCAGCGTAGGGCTAGCGGGAGTGTTATCTGAGCAGTTCTTC	CASSVGLAGVLSEQFF
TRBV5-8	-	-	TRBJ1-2	TGTGCCAGCAGCTTACCACTGGAAATGGCAGGCTACACCTTC	CASSLPLEMAGYTF
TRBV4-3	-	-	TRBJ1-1	TGCGCCAGCAGCCAGCCTGGATGGGTCGGTGAAGCTTTCTTT	CASSQPGWVGEAFF
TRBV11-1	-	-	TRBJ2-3	TGTGCCAGCAGCTGGCTGGCAGGGCTGGGAGCAGATACGCAGTATTTT	CASSWLAGLGADTQYF
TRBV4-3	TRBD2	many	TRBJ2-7	TGCGCCAGCAGCCAAGAACTCACTAGCGGGAGCTACGAGCAGTACTTC	CASSQELTSGSYEQYF
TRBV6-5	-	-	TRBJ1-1	TGTGCCACCGCCAATAGTGGAACTGAAGCTTTCTTT	CATANSGTEAFF
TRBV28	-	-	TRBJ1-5	TGTGCCAGCAGTTACTCCGATGGTGGTCAGCCCCAGCATTTT	CASSYSDGGQPQHF
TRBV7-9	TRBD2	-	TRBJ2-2	TGTGCCAGCAGCCGACTAGCGGGAGACACCGGGGAGCTGTTTTTT	CASSRLAGDTGELFF
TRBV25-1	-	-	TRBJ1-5	TGTGCCAGCAGTGAAGCGGGTCAGCCCCAGCATTTT	CASSEAGQPQHF
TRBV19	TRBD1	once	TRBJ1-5	TGTGCCAGTAGTATAAGGAACCGGGACAGGGGTGGCCAGCCCCAGCATTTT	CASSIRNRDRGGQPQHF
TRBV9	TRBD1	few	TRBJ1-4	TGTGCCAGCAGCGCTAGACAGGGGGCTAATGAAAAACTGTTTTTT	CASSARQGANEKLFF
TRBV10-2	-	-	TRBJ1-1	TGCGCCAGCAGTGAGTCGTGGCTCGGCACAGGGCGCACTGAAGCTTTCTTT	CASSESWLGTGRTEAFF
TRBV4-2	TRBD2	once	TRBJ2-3	TGTGCCAGCAGCCAAGCCCTTGGGGACTATGGCGGAACAGATACGCAGTATTTT	CASSQALGDYGGTDTQYF
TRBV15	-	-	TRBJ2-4	TGTGCCACCAGCAGAGGATCAACTAGCAGGGGAAACATTCAGTACTTC	CATSRGSTSRGNIQYF
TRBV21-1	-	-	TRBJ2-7	TGTGCCAGCAGCAAAGATCTAGCGGGAACCTTC	CASSKDLAGTF
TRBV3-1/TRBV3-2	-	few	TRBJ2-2	TGTGCCAGCAGCCAAGGGACCGGGACCGGGGAGCTGTTTTTT	CASSQGTGTGELFF
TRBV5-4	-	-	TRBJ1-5	TGTGCCAGCAGCAATATGGGTGTCAATCAGCCCCAGCATTTT	CASSNMGVNQPQHF
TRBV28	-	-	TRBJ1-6	TGTGCCAGCAGTTCTAAACGGAATTATAATTCACCCCTCCACTTT	CASSSKRNYNSPLHF
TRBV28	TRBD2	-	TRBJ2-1	TGTGCCAGCAGTTTACCAAAAAACCCCACTAGCGGGAGTAATGAGCAGTTCTTC	CASSLPKNPTSGSNEQFF
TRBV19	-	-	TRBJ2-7	TGTGCCACAGGTGCCACCTACGAGCAGTACTTC	CATGATYEQYF
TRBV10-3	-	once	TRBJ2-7	TGTGCCATCAGTGATGTCTACGAGCAGTACTTC	CAISDVYEQYF
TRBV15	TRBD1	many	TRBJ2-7	TGTGCCACCAGCCCGCTAGACAGGGCATCCTACGAGCAGTACTTC	CATSPLDRASYEQYF
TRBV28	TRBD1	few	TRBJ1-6	TGTGCCAGCAGTATTGGACAGGGGGGTAATTCACCCCTCCACTTT	CASSIGQGGNSPLHF
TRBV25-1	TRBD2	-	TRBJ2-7	TGTGCCAGCAGTGCTAGCGGGAGGACCTACGAGCAGTACTTC	CASSASGRTYEQYF
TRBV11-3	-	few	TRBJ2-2	TGTGCCAGCAGCTTAGTCAGGGGCGGGGAGCTGTTTTTT	CASSLVRGGELFF
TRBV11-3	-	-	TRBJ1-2	TGTGCCAGCAGCTTAGATGCTGTGAGGGGTGATGGCTACACCTTC	CASSLDAVRGDGYTF
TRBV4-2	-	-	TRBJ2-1	TGTGCCAGCAGCCAAGAGCCCAGCGGGTGGGGCAATGAGCAGTTCTTC	CASSQEPSGWGNEQFF
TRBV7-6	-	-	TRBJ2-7	TGTGCCAGCAGCTTAGTTCAGTTCTCCTACGAGCAGTACTTC	CASSLVQFSYEQYF
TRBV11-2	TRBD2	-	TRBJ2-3	TGTGCCAGCAGTTTCGAGAGGACTAGCGGGAGAAAGATGGCAGATACGCAGTATTTT	CASSFERTSGRKMADTQYF
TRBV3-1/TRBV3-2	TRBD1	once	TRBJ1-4	TGTGCCAGCAGCCAACCCCGGGACAGGGGGCTCGGTAATGAAAAACTGTTTTTT	CASSQPRDRGLGNEKLFF
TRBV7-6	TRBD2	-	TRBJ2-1	TGTGCCAGCAGCTTGGGGTCTAGCGGGAGCTCCTACAATGAGCAGTTCTTC	CASSLGSSGSSYNEQFF
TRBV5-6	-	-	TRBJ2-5	TGTGCCAGCAGCTTAAGGACTGGGGAGACCCAGTACTTC	CASSLRTGETQYF
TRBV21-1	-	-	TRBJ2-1	TGTGCCAGCAGCAAAAGGGCAGCGGGAGGGCTCGTTGAGCAGTTCTTC	CASSKRAAGGLVEQFF
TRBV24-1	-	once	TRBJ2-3	TGTGCCACCAGTGATTTGTCGAACACAGATACGCAGTATTTT	CATSDLSNTDTQYF
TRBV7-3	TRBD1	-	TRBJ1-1	TGTGCCAGCAGCCTGGACAGGGACACTGAAGCTTTCTTT	CASSLDRDTEAFF
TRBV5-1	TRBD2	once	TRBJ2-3	TGCGCCAGCAGCCTTCTAGCGGGAGGCACAGATACGCAGTATTTT	CASSLLAGGTDTQYF